The next 13 T cell receptor beta chains were all read from a single sample in a study of blood T cell repertoires in COVID-19 (dated by TCRdb to 2018 to 2020). The library came from the immunoSEQ multiplex PCR assay. TCRdb holds this immuneACCESS table with in-frame rearrangements only. Some clones are missing; in checked studies, unresolved V genes explain under half, and the rest has no known cause. The sample contains about 120,000 clones, approximately 83% of them found a single time. Over 9.5% of the sample goes to the ten largest clones. Sequencing was carried out using peripheral blood. The receptor source for this set is a man aged 55 to 70 with acute or convalescent COVID-19.

This chain connects TRBV6-5 to TRBJ2-5; D unresolved. The CDR3 totals 11 residues. Looked up from germline, CDR1 is MNHEY and CDR2 is SVGAGI. V was clipped by 3 bases and J by 7 bases, with 6 bases between them. The DNA for the CDR3 is TGTGCCAGCAGTTATCGAGGGACCCAGTACTTC. It translates to CASSYRGTQYF.

The genes are TRBV2 and TRBJ2-1; maybe TRBD2 (5 bases). The CDR3 loop spans 14 amino acids. CDR1 and CDR2 from the germline V gene are SNHLY and FYNNEI. V was pared by 6 bases and J by 5 bases, with 14 bases between. The CDR3 DNA reads TGTGCCAGCAGGCCGGGAATCAAAAACAATGAGCAGTTCTTC. This encodes CASRPGIKNNEQFF.

In its sample, this clone was seen once. J is TRBJ1-1 and V is TRBV2, with 8 bases lining up with TRBD1. Trimming cost V 6 bases and J 6 bases; bases outside gene matches: 6. CDR3 length equals 13 residues. Germline CDR1 reads SNHLY; CDR2 reads FYNNEI. The chain's CDR3 is CASSQDRESEAFF. The CDR3 nucleotides read TGTGCCAGCAGCCAGGACAGGGAGTCTGAAGCTTTCTTT.

V and J are TRBV29-1 and TRBJ2-7; 8 bases are a match to TRBD1. V was pared by 7 bases and J by 5 bases, with 13 bases of the junction left unmatched. CDR1 is SQVTM and CDR2 is ANQGSEA in the germline V gene. The CDR3 runs 14 residues. The CDR3 here is CSAGGYRGVDEQYF. The CDR3 nucleotides read TGCAGCGCTGGGGGATACAGGGGGGTTGACGAGCAGTACTTC.

The chain uses TRBV27 and TRBJ2-2; TRBD1 aligns across 8 bases. V lost 5 bases, J lost 1 base, and 3 bases stayed unmatched. There are 15 residues in the CDR3. Germline V gives CDR1 MNHEY, CDR2 SMNVEV (reference sequence). The CDR3 region is CASSLGQVNTGELFF. As DNA, the CDR3 is TGTGCCAGCAGTCTGGGACAGGTGAACACCGGGGAGCTGTTTTTT.

In this sample, this clone turned up a few times. CDR3 loop: CASSRSGTLNSPLHF. CDR3 DNA sequence: TGTGCCAGCAGTCGGTCCGGGACATTAAATTCACCCCTCCACTTT. The chain carries TRBV6-5 and TRBJ1-6; TRBD1 might be the D (6 bases). Trimming stripped 5 bases from V and 7 bases from J, with 15 bases between. The CDR3 is made up of 15 amino acids. The germline V gene encodes CDR1 MNHEY and CDR2 SVGAGI.

This chain links TRBV6-5 with TRBJ2-7; D gene uncertain. CDR1 is MNHEY, CDR2 SVGAGI, per germline. The CDR3 spans 13 residues. Trimming left V 2 bases short and J 4 bases short, with 9 bases between. CDR3 sequence reads: CASSYARLYEQYF. CDR3 nucleotides: TGTGCCAGCAGTTACGCGAGACTTTACGAGCAGTACTTC.

The V gene is TRBV5-4, the J gene TRBJ2-1; 11 nucleotides agree with TRBD1. V lost 1 base and J lost 4; bases outside the gene matches: 4. The CDR3 contains 16 residues. Germline V gene data show CDR1 as SGHNT and CDR2 as YYREEE (reference sequence). The DNA for the CDR3 is TGTGCCAGCAGCTTGCCCGGGACAGGGGGTTACAATGAGCAGTTCTTC. Residues: CASSLPGTGGYNEQFF. The whole variable domain, filled in from reference TRBV5-4 and TRBJ2-1, reads ETGVTQSPTHLIKTRGQQVTLRCSSQSGHNTVSWYQQALGQGPQFIFQYYREEENGRGNFPPRFSGLQFPNYSSELNVNALELDDSALYLCASSLPGTGGYNEQFFGPGTRLTVL.

This clone has only a few counts. The chain recombines TRBV9 with TRBJ2-1, with 9 bases that match TRBD2. This CDR3 comprises 15 residues. J lost 5 bases, V lost 0 bases, and 3 bases had no gene match. Germline assignment: CDR1 SGDLS and CDR2 YYNGEE. The CDR3 sequence is CASSVELAGDNEQFF. The CDR3 nucleotides read TGTGCCAGCAGCGTAGAGTTAGCGGGAGACAATGAGCAGTTCTTC.

The chain recombines TRBV7-8 with TRBJ2-1, with 9 nucleotides matching TRBD2. The ends lost 1 base at V and 9 bases at J; junction bases unmatched: 7. The germline gives CDR1 SGHVS, CDR2 FQNEAQ. The CDR3 is made up of 15 amino acids. The CDR3 DNA reads TGTGCCAGCAGCTTAGGGGCGGGAGGGCCCTTTGAGCAGTTCTTC. Amino acids: CASSLGAGGPFEQFF. The variable domain in full, with the rest retrieved from reference TRBV7-8 and TRBJ2-1, is GAGVSQSPRYKVAKRGQDVALRCDPISGHVSLFWYQQALGQGPEFLTYFQNEAQLDKSGLPSDRFFAERPEGSVSTLKIQRTQQEDSAVYLCASSLGAGGPFEQFFGPGTRLTVL.

This chain connects TRBV18 to TRBJ1-6, with D unresolved. Germline CDR1 KGHSH, CDR2 LQKENI. With 6 bases removed from V and 8 bases from J, the gap between germline ends came to 11 bases. CDR3 length equals 13 residues. The CDR3 region has the DNA TGTGCCAGCTCCCTGGGCAGTGATTCACCCCTCCACTTT. Translation: CASSLGSDSPLHF.

The chain combines TRBV7-3 with TRBJ1-2; a possible D gene is TRBD1 (6 bases). The CDR3 loop spans 17 amino acids. Germline loops: CDR1 SGHTA, CDR2 FQGTGA. V lost 5 bases, J lost 8 bases, and 27 bases lay in between. The DNA of the CDR3 is TGTGCCAGCAGCCCCAGGGGTTTAGGGCCCCAAGTAGGCGGCTACACCTTC. This encodes CASSPRGLGPQVGGYTF.

This sequence joins TRBV28 and TRBJ1-5; 8 bases are a match to TRBD1. The V and J ends lost 5 bases and 6 bases, in that order; junction bases with no gene match: 6. In germline, CDR1 is MDHEN, CDR2 SYDVKM. CDR3 length equals 14 residues. CDR3 DNA: TGTGCCAGCAGTCCCCAGGGGGCGGTTCAGCCCCAGCATTTT. As protein: CASSPQGAVQPQHF.